What follows are 5 T cell receptor beta chains derived from one specimen sequenced in a study of Ad26.COV2.S vaccination and SARS-CoV-2 variants. The treatment: 19 received Ad26.COV2.S at low or high dose, single or two shots; 5 received placebo; per-sample allocation not given. After the first vaccine or placebo injection, samples were drawn on day 63. Generated by immunoSEQ multiplex PCR, the TCRdb table keeps only in-frame clones and is missing some. The sample shows approximately 420,000 clones, roughly 90% of them seen only once. This specimen was peripheral blood, taken in a trial of Ad26.COV2.S vaccine versus placebo. These receptors all stem from a person aged 18 to 65 who received the Ad26.COV2.S COVID-19 vaccine or a placebo.

The chain carries TRBV15 and TRBJ1-6; a weak D match, TRBD1 (5 bases). Trimming took 5 bases from V and 14 from J, leaving 16 bases between them. In germline, CDR1 is LNHNV, CDR2 YYDKDF (reference sequence). The CDR3 has 13 amino acids. The CDR3 is CATSGGGWSTLHF. The CDR3 nucleotides read TGTGCCACCAGCGGGGGTGGGTGGTCAACCCTCCACTTT.

The J gene is TRBJ2-1, the V gene TRBV6-2 or TRBV6-3, with D hard to call. CDR1 and CDR2 from the germline V gene are MNHEY and SVGEGT. Trimming left V 2 bases short and J 0 bases short, with 5 bases between. The CDR3 has 14 amino acids. Here the CDR3 reads CASSYDASYNEQFF. The CDR3 DNA follows: TGTGCCAGCAGTTACGACGCCTCCTACAATGAGCAGTTCTTC.

The chain joins TRBV5-5 to TRBJ1-5; maybe TRBD1 (5 bases). Germline V gene sequence: CDR1 SGHKS, CDR2 YYEKEE (reference sequence). V lost 0 bases to trimming and J lost 5 bases, with 6 bases between them. The CDR3 consists of 13 residues. The CDR3 nucleotides read TGTGCCAGCAGCTTGGAGACAGATCAGCCCCAGCATTTT. Its translation is CASSLETDQPQHF.

The rearrangement joins TRBV6-2 or TRBV6-3 to TRBJ2-7; maybe TRBD2 (6 bases). Germline V gene sequence: CDR1 MNHEY, CDR2 SVGEGT. V was trimmed by 6 bases and J by 2 bases, leaving 17 bases between them. This CDR3 region has 15 residues. CDR3 sequence: CASSPLVAATYEQYF. The CDR3 DNA sequence: TGTGCCAGCAGCCCCCTGGTAGCGGCTACCTACGAGCAGTACTTC.

J is TRBJ1-2 and V is TRBV6-5; unclear D gene. V was trimmed by 2 bases and J by 7 bases, leaving 17 bases between them. The CDR3 runs to 15 residues. Germline-derived CDR1 and CDR2 are MNHEY and SVGAGI. The CDR3 region is CASSYAGDGYLGYTF. The DNA of the CDR3 is TGTGCCAGCAGTTACGCCGGCGACGGTTATCTTGGCTACACCTTC.